Given below is one TCR beta chain in context. The data were produced by immunoSEQ multiplex PCR, yet TCRdb's version contains in-frame clones alone and is incomplete. The sample has approximately 130,000 clones; roughly 96% are singletons. The sample comes from a study of T cell changes during pregnancy in multiple sclerosis. This specimen was peripheral blood, taken after pregnancy. The receptor was derived from a female donor with multiple sclerosis, enrolled in a pregnancy study.

The CDR3 coding sequence is TGTGCCAGCAGCTTAGGCCGGGAAGCTAGCGGGAGGGGAGACATTCAGTACTTC. It yields the protein CASSLGREASGRGDIQYF. This chain joins TRBV13 and TRBJ2-4, with 12 bases that match TRBD2. Germline CDR1 and CDR2: PRHDT and FYEKMQ (reference sequence). Unmatched junction bases numbered 11, after V lost 0 bases and J lost 8 bases. The CDR3 spans 18 residues.